This TCR beta chain was found in a study of cytomegalovirus exposure and HLA in healthy donors (dated by TCRdb to about 2017). About the study as a whole: In an earlier analysis of under 750 of the donors, 250 to 350 Gb of sequence data and 90 million to 130 million unique TCR beta sequences from 180 million or so T cells were reported. Genome-wide SNP genotypes for about 60% of the 666 donors were used in a later genetic analysis, which treated that subset as a discovery cohort. Rather than using new phenotypic data, the later analysis identified candidate immune exposures from TCR beta sequences and from how often those sequences occurred across donors. An earlier analysis of 587 of the donors applied high-throughput TCR beta sequencing to assess whether each TCR beta V gene segment acted as functional or pseudogenic. The number of donors typed differed by locus, with roughly 629-640 for A, B, C, DRB1 and DQB1, more than 500 for DQA1, nearly 610 for DPA1, and approximately 470 for DPB1. Among 398 genotyped donors of the cohort, an average of roughly 240,000 unique TCR beta nucleotide sequences were sequenced per donor, roughly a sixth of them non-productive. To predict cytomegalovirus infection status, the study brought together high-throughput TCR immunosequencing, statistical association of individual TCRs with disease status, and machine learning. Along with the approximately 700-subject first cohort, a separate validation cohort of more than 90 different subjects was used. The study used immunosequencing to profile the T cell repertoires of 670 or so subjects and linked those repertoires to cytomegalovirus serostatus. An early release covering roughly 600 HLA-typed donors comprised approximately 300 gigabases of sequencing data and some 79 million unique TCR sequences. HLA typing included class I and class II loci at four-digit resolution. Roughly five DR-DQ haplotypes were handled as single units for association and clustering, since linkage in the cohort was strong. To study patterns of TCR occurrence, a later analysis re-analyzed previously published TCR beta repertoires from hundreds of donors and added high-resolution HLA genotyping. The study aimed to test whether cataloging public T cell receptors could reveal signatures of past pathogen exposure. Of the 300 to 500 genotyped donors, 80% to 90% were placed in the genetic ancestry cluster associated with self-reported Caucasian donors. Every discovery cohort repertoire had been produced on one sequencing platform. Donor age, sex, ethnicity and CMV serostatus were collected together with the repertoire data.

There are 16 amino acids in the CDR3, from cysteine to phenylalanine inclusive. Only the CDR3 part of the read is kept: 48 bases, read in frame from the first base. The germline V gene encodes CDR1 LGHNA and CDR2 YNFKEQ. V loses 0 bases of germline sequence and J loses 0 bases, and the interval between the two ends is 6 bases. Overall study outcomes, separate from this receptor: Compared with equally common non-associated chains, HLA-associated TCR beta chains in a later analysis were more clonally expanded and had lower generation probabilities. Linkage disequilibrium might explain the correlated functional status among segregating V segments, but an unknown experimental factor could not be ruled out. The earlier analysis of some 560 of the donors excluded over 15 rarely observed V segments, including chromosome 9 orphons, because counts were too low. In this cohort, only TCR beta chains were sequenced, and detectable features were limited by the absence of alpha or paired-chain data. An earlier analysis of roughly 570 of the donors showed that most TCR beta V segments appeared in productive rearrangements either about 90% or about 30% of the time, which broadly matched IMGT annotations. The study gave a list of under 200 TCR beta chains associated with cytomegalovirus. Because some donors lacked HLA typing at each locus, the association tests relied only on the typed subset. Immune exposure information for the cohort was limited to CMV serostatus. The classifier was reported to diagnose cytomegalovirus status with high specificity and sensitivity in both the original and validation cohorts. A later analysis reported that several top co-occurrence clusters appeared linked to parvovirus B19, influenza, CMV and Epstein-Barr virus. Roughly uniform sequencing depth across donors was assumed in presence/absence analyses, although this assumption may not hold. Most CMV-associated TCR beta chains appeared to be HLA-restricted in a later analysis, and the HLA associations seemed to be driven largely by CMV exposure. Specific HLA alleles were associated with over 15,000 TCR beta sequences at a false discovery rate of 0.05 in a later analysis. When HLA alleles, especially DR and DQ, strongly co-occurred, TCR associations were difficult to assign to individual alleles. The authors suggested that the approach could potentially be extended to other disease states and immunological phenotypes. A group of highly shared sequence variants was considered likely to be a technical artifact of the sequencing pipeline. A further reported finding was that TCR beta sequences accurately predicted the HLA-A and HLA-B alleles for most subjects in the first cohort. A later analysis found that TCR association rates varied across HLA loci, with DRB1 alleles showing the most associated TCRs and HLA-C alleles the fewest. While some public TCRs were present in many individuals, most TCR sequences turned up only very rarely across donors. Some IMGT-functional V segments, including TRBV6-2 and TRBV6-3, could not be distinguished by the 87-base-pair reads and were therefore excluded. In a later genetic analysis, a missense DCLRE1C variant was associated with V-gene and J-gene trimming of TCR beta chains, and the association was replicated in an independent cohort. A few of the identified cytomegalovirus-associated TCR beta chains were confirmed in vitro to be specific for cytomegalovirus antigens. In a later genetic analysis, fewer N-insertions in productive TCRs were reported among donors in an Asian-associated ancestry cluster than the approximately 670-donor mean.

The cohort comprised fewer than 700 healthy bone marrow donors. All cohort members were sampled while nominally healthy, although unrecorded immune exposures were likely present. The donor tested CMV seropositive, placing the donor among the approximately 290 seropositive members of the cohort. Every donor gave a peripheral blood sample, and the peripheral blood mononuclear cells from that sample were used for TCR beta sequencing. The Qiagen DNeasy Blood Extraction Kit was used to extract genomic DNA from the blood cell samples. A remark on this clone: No antigen is known for it. The sample holds no much larger clone one base away, and base qualities are not on file.

Library generation was performed with the immunoSEQ multiplex PCR assay. For the multiplex PCR, a mixture combining 60 forward primers for TCR Vbeta segments and 13 reverse primers for TCR Jbeta segments was used. A multiplex PCR assay on genomic DNA amplified the CDR3 region of rearranged TCR beta genes. On the Illumina HiSeq System, the amplified TCR beta libraries were sequenced as 87-base-pair reads. Processing in the source paper ran as follows. A later analysis tallied around 80 million unique TCR beta chains across the 666 repertoires, and some 10 million of those chains were shared by two or more donors. Raw reads were error-corrected and collapsed into unique sequences by a nearest-neighbor algorithm in which closely related sequences were merged to remove PCR and sequencing errors. Alignment of CDR3 sequences to IMGT reference sequences was used to assign V, D and J gene segments. Each retained sequence needed at least a six-nucleotide match to both a V gene segment and a J gene segment. Rearrangements were called productive when the CDR3 lacked stop codons and stayed in frame with V and J; all others were non-productive. CDR3 was defined according to IMGT convention as the region running from the second conserved V-encoded cysteine to the conserved J-encoded phenylalanine. Sequences without an unambiguous match to a single V gene segment were excluded from the earlier analysis of over 500 of the donors. In an earlier analysis of a few hundred of the donors, V segments were called functional above 56.7% productive rearrangements and were called segregating when the between-donor standard deviation exceeded 5%. A statistical classification framework was developed to diagnose cytomegalovirus status using the catalog of TCR beta chain sequences. In a later analysis, V and J genes were assigned by comparing TCR nucleotide sequences against IMGT/GENE-DB human TR gene sequences. A later analysis assigned CDR3 sequences and most-parsimonious VDJ recombination scenarios with the TCRdist pipeline. In a later analysis, each TCR beta chain was defined by its CDR3 amino acid sequence together with its V-gene family, and reads without a unique V-gene family were excluded. A later analysis removed 450 to 600 highly shared, low-generation-probability nucleotide sequences to deal with suspected cross-contamination and a sequencing artifact. A later analysis calculated a clonal expansion index for each public chain from normalized within-repertoire ranks of inferred template counts. A later analysis computed generation probabilities with a VDJ recombination model fitted to out-of-frame rearrangements, and checked the results against IGoR. In a later analysis, hypergeometric tests were used to score TCR-TCR, TCR-HLA and TCR-CMV co-occurrence, with a repertoire-size bias correction applied to TCR pairs. To estimate false discovery rates, a later analysis permuted the HLA or CMV assignments 20 times. In a later analysis, co-occurring TCRs were grouped with DBSCAN, and TCRdist sequence similarity was added when clustering was performed within HLA-allele-positive subsets. For co-occurrence clustering, repertoires with fewer than 30,000 or more than 120,000 public chains were excluded, along with roughly five repertoires with anomalous nucleotide sharing. As stored in TCRdb, this immuneACCESS dataset retains in-frame rearrangements with V and J assigned. A fraction of the clones does not appear; measured against another copy, unresolved V genes explain less than half of the discrepancy, and the remainder lacks a known reason. The V and J calls and the clone size are those of that table, but D and trimming were determined from the DNA. In all, the sample holds over 80,000 clones, and 81% of those were seen once. The ten largest clones add up to under 5.5% of the sample.

Specimen: PBMCs. This chain joins TRBV4-2 to TRBJ2-6; the D region possibly corresponds to TRBD2 (5 bases align). This receptor was identified in a man aged 40-49 years in good health and CMV-seropositive. In nucleotides, the sequence is TGTGCCAGCAGCCAAGATCGGGGCTCTGGGGCCAACGTCCTGACTTTC. It translates to CASSQDRGSGANVLTF.